These 25 T cell receptor beta chains were sequenced from one sample in a study of cytomegalovirus exposure and HLA in healthy donors. The study ran its PCR with 60 Vbeta and 13 Jbeta primers. Using immunoSEQ multiplex PCR, the repertoire was profiled, and TCRdb retains in-frame clones only, with some absent. The table lists 150,000 or so clones, 65% to 85% of them singletons. The specimen sequenced was PBMCs. The source of these receptors is a woman younger than 30 in good health and CMV-seronegative.

The rearrangement uses TRBV2 and TRBJ2-2; 10 bases are shared with TRBD2. Germline V gene data show CDR1 as SNHLY and CDR2 as FYNNEI. The V and J ends lost 5 bases and 6 bases, in that order; junction bases with no gene match: 9. This CDR3 contains 16 residues. The CDR3 protein is CASSTIAGGIAGELFF. The CDR3 bases are TGTGCCAGCAGTACTATAGCGGGAGGTATCGCCGGGGAGCTGTTTTTT.

The CDR3 protein is CATSPKRGYGQAFF. CDR3 bases: TGTGCCACCAGCCCAAAGAGGGGGTATGGGCAAGCTTTCTTT. The gene calls are TRBV15 and TRBJ1-1, with D maybe TRBD1 (6 bases). Germline-derived CDR1 and CDR2 are LNHNV and YYDKDF (reference sequence). Trimming removed 5 bases at V and 9 bases at J, with 19 bases between. CDR3 length: 14 residues.

The V and J genes are TRBV2 and TRBJ2-7; D is perhaps TRBD1 (5 bases). The germline CDR1 and CDR2 sequences are SNHLY and FYNNEI. This CDR3 has 13 amino acids. Trimming took 9 bases from V and 2 from J, leaving 14 bases between them. The CDR3 region has the DNA TGTGCCAGTTCGGTAGGGGTCACCTACGAGCAGTACTTC. Protein: CASSVGVTYEQYF.

The J gene is TRBJ2-3, the V gene TRBV4-3; TRBD2 aligns across 10 bases. The CDR3 covers 19 residues. The ends lost 3 bases at V and 7 bases at J; junction bases unmatched: 19. Germline CDR1 reads LGHNA; CDR2 reads YSLEER. CDR3 DNA: TGCGCCAGCAGCCACAAGGACCTAGCGGGAGAACAATCCGCTCATACGCAGTATTTT. Translating gives CASSHKDLAGEQSAHTQYF.

V gene TRBV7-2 combines with J gene TRBJ2-5; 8 bases are a match to TRBD1. CDR3 length equals 15 residues. The trim removed 4 bases at V and 5 bases at J, leaving 9 bases unmatched. The V gene's germline CDR1 is SGHTA and CDR2 FQGNSA. CDR3 in DNA: TGTGCCAGCAGCTCTGGGACAGGTCCCCCGGAGACCCAGTACTTC. Translation gives CASSSGTGPPETQYF.

The chain has TRBV6-1 and TRBJ2-3, with TRBD2 as a possible D gene (6 bases). The CDR3 spans 14 residues. V was clipped by 2 bases and J by 4 bases, with 10 bases between them. Per the germline V gene, CDR1 is MNHNS and CDR2 is SASEGT. CDR3 loop: CASSEPGTADTQYF. The CDR3 nucleotides are TGTGCCAGCAGTGAACCCGGGACTGCAGATACGCAGTATTTT.

The V gene is TRBV4-3, the J gene TRBJ1-1, with 7 bases fitting TRBD1. V shed 6 bases, J shed 2 bases, and the junction held 6 bases outside the gene matches. The CDR3 runs to 14 residues. Germline values: CDR1 LGHNA, CDR2 YSLEER. CDR3 sequence: CASSRGTANTEAFF. The CDR3 DNA sequence: TGCGCCAGCAGTCGAGGGACAGCCAACACTGAAGCTTTCTTT.

V is TRBV7-2 and J is TRBJ2-1, with D possibly being TRBD1 (6 bases). The V end lost 3 bases, the J end lost 6 bases, and 15 bases lay between the germline ends. CDR1 and CDR2 (germline): SGHTA, FQGNSA. This CDR3 is built from 15 residues. The CDR3 bases are TGTGCCAGCAGCTTCCAGGGGCGGGTTCTCAATGAGCAGTTCTTC. It encodes CASSFQGRVLNEQFF.

The genes are TRBV5-1 and TRBJ1-2, with 8 bases matching TRBD1. Germline CDR1 reads SGHRS; CDR2 reads YFSETQ. This CDR3 comprises 14 residues. V was clipped by 2 bases and J by 5 bases; unmatched bases: 5. The DNA for the CDR3 is TGCGCCAGCAGCTTCTCCGGGACAGGTTATGGCTACACCTTC. The encoded protein is CASSFSGTGYGYTF.

The chain carries TRBV5-1 and TRBJ2-7, with 11 bases aligning to TRBD2. V was pared by 4 bases and J by 1 base, with 4 bases of the junction left unmatched. The CDR3 totals 15 residues. Germline CDR1 and CDR2: SGHRS and YFSETQ. CDR3 bases: TGCGCCAGCAGCCCCTCTAGCGGGAGGTCCTACGAGCAGTACTTC. Translating gives CASSPSSGRSYEQYF.

This clone has only a few counts. The chain carries TRBV5-1 and TRBJ2-2; 7 nucleotides match TRBD1. The length of the CDR3 is 15 residues. V was pared by 1 base and J by 5 bases, with 5 bases of the junction left unmatched. The germline V gene encodes CDR1 SGHRS and CDR2 YFSETQ. DNA of the CDR3: TGCGCCAGCAGCTTGCTGACAGGGCAAACCGGGGAGCTGTTTTTT. This sequence encodes CASSLLTGQTGELFF.

The chain joins TRBV7-2 to TRBJ1-4; no definite D call. This CDR3 region has 13 residues. Germline assignment: CDR1 SGHTA and CDR2 FQGNSA. V was clipped by 1 base and J by 7 bases, with 7 bases between them. As DNA, the CDR3 is TGTGCCAGCAGCTTAGGAGGGTCTGAAAAACTGTTTTTT. This gives the protein CASSLGGSEKLFF.

V and J are TRBV28 and TRBJ2-1; 9 bases match TRBD2. The CDR3 spans 16 residues. The germline gives CDR1 MDHEN, CDR2 SYDVKM. The V and J ends lost 3 bases and 3 bases, in that order; junction bases with no gene match: 6. Here the CDR3 DNA reads TGTGCCAGCAGTTTCGAGGCTAGCGGGGACTACAATGAGCAGTTCTTC. Amino acids: CASSFEASGDYNEQFF.

The chain links TRBV10-3 to TRBJ1-4, with 7 nucleotides matching TRBD1. V was clipped by 0 bases and J by 5 bases; unmatched bases: 9. The CDR3 is 17 amino acids. CDR1 and CDR2 from the germline V gene are ENHRY and SYGVKD. The CDR3 DNA reads as TGTGCCATCAGTGAGTCCCCCCTGACAGGGTTAAATGAAAAACTGTTTTTT. It translates to CAISESPLTGLNEKLFF.

This chain joins TRBV20-1 and TRBJ1-1, with D possibly being TRBD1 (6 bases). Deletions cut 3 bases from V and 7 bases from J, with 9 bases between. The CDR3 spans 11 residues. Germline V lookup: CDR1 DFQATT, CDR2 SNEGSKA (reference sequence). CDR3 nucleotide sequence: TGCAGTGCTAGGCGGACAGTTGAAGCTTTCTTT. It codes for CSARRTVEAFF.

V is TRBV2 and J is TRBJ2-1; TRBD2 matches at 9 bases. Trimming cost V 8 bases and J 4 bases; bases outside gene matches: 6. This CDR3 is built from 14 residues. Per the germline V gene, CDR1 is SNHLY and CDR2 is FYNNEI. CDR3 region: CASLGLANYNEQFF. CDR3 DNA sequence: TGTGCCAGCTTGGGACTAGCCAATTACAATGAGCAGTTCTTC.

The chain joins TRBV6-1 to TRBJ2-7; 10 bases fit TRBD1. CDR1 and CDR2 (germline): MNHNS, SASEGT. The CDR3 has 14 amino acids. Trimming at V came to 7 bases and at J to 6 bases, leaving 9 bases not matched to a gene. CDR3 in DNA: TGTGCCAGCACCCAGACAGGGGGCCGCGGCGAGCAGTACTTC. It is translated as CASTQTGGRGEQYF.

The V and J genes are TRBV11-2 and TRBJ1-2; a weak D match, TRBD1 (6 bases). V shed 6 bases and J shed 1 base, with 15 bases lying between them. This CDR3 spans 15 amino acids. The V gene's germline CDR1 is SGHAT and CDR2 FQNNGV. The CDR3 is CASRSNRVLNYGYTF. CDR3 nucleotide sequence: TGTGCCAGCAGGTCGAACAGGGTCCTTAACTATGGCTACACCTTC.

This chain connects TRBV9 to TRBJ2-3; 7 bases align to TRBD2. Germline CDR1 and CDR2: SGDLS and YYNGEE. The length of the CDR3 is 15 residues. Trimming cost V 2 bases and J 0 bases; bases outside gene matches: 3. Here the CDR3 DNA reads TGTGCCAGCAGCGTGAGCGGGGCTAGCACAGATACGCAGTATTTT. Translated: CASSVSGASTDTQYF.

The rearrangement links TRBV9 to TRBJ2-7; D is possibly TRBD2 (7 bases). Germline loops: CDR1 SGDLS, CDR2 YYNGEE. The CDR3 is made up of 14 amino acids. V shed 3 bases and J shed 3 bases, with 13 bases lying between them. The CDR3 sequence is CASSARGGGYEQYF. The CDR3 nucleotides are TGTGCCAGCAGCGCTAGAGGGGGGGGCTACGAGCAGTACTTC.

The chain joins TRBV6-5 to TRBJ2-1, with D tentatively TRBD1 (6 bases). The CDR3 loop spans 12 amino acids. Looked up from germline, CDR1 is MNHEY and CDR2 is SVGAGI. Between the trimmed V and J ends, which lost 0 bases and 14 bases, there was a span of 11 bases. CDR3 nucleotides: TGTGCCAGCAGTTACTCGACAGGATTGGAGTTCTTC. Translated: CASSYSTGLEFF.

This clone was counted only a few times. V is TRBV6-4 and J is TRBJ2-3; D is possibly TRBD2 (6 bases). CDR1 MRHNA and CDR2 SNTAGT come from the germline V gene. The V and J ends lost 5 bases and 2 bases respectively, with 14 bases between them. The CDR3 sequence is 15 residues long. The CDR3 loop is CASSTGTGDTDTQYF. In DNA form, the CDR3 reads TGTGCCAGCAGTACAGGAACGGGGGACACAGATACGCAGTATTTT.

This clone was detected only once. This sequence joins TRBV30 and TRBJ1-2; D might be TRBD1 (6 bases). Per germline, CDR1 GTSNPN and CDR2 SVGIG (reference sequence). V shed 1 base and J shed 8 bases, with 26 bases lying between them. This CDR3 comprises 17 residues. The CDR3: CAWSGPIRTGMWNGYTF. CDR3 DNA sequence: TGTGCCTGGAGTGGACCGATTCGCACAGGGATGTGGAACGGCTACACCTTC.

The gene calls are TRBV5-1 and TRBJ2-1, with 13 nucleotides matching TRBD2. Germline CDR1 and CDR2: SGHRS and YFSETQ. The CDR3 has 16 residues. The trim removed 3 bases at V and 3 bases at J, leaving 3 bases unmatched. The CDR3: CASSSGLAGVYNEQFF. The CDR3 nucleotides read TGCGCCAGCAGCTCCGGACTAGCGGGAGTCTACAATGAGCAGTTCTTC. Based on the CDR3 plus reference TRBV5-1 and TRBJ2-1, the full variable domain is KAGVTQTPRYLIKTRGQQVTLSCSPISGHRSVSWYQQTPGQGLQFLFEYFSETQRNKGNFPGRFSGRQFSNSRSEMNVSTLELGDSALYLCASSSGLAGVYNEQFFGPGTRLTVL.

This clone occurred once. J is TRBJ2-1 and V is TRBV2; TRBD2 is a possible D gene (5 bases). This CDR3 is built from 15 residues. V was shortened by 7 bases and J by 2 bases, with 15 bases between the two germline ends. Germline lookup yields CDR1 SNHLY and CDR2 FYNNEI. CDR3 region: CASIADWRPYNEQFF. CDR3 in DNA: TGTGCCAGCATTGCCGATTGGAGGCCCTACAATGAGCAGTTCTTC. Full variable domain (outside the CDR3, taken from reference TRBV2 and TRBJ2-1): EPEVTQTPSHQVTQMGQEVILRCVPISNHLYFYWYRQILGQKVEFLVSFYNNEISEKSEIFDDQFSVERPDGSNFTLKIRSTKLEDSAMYFCASIADWRPYNEQFFGPGTRLTVL.